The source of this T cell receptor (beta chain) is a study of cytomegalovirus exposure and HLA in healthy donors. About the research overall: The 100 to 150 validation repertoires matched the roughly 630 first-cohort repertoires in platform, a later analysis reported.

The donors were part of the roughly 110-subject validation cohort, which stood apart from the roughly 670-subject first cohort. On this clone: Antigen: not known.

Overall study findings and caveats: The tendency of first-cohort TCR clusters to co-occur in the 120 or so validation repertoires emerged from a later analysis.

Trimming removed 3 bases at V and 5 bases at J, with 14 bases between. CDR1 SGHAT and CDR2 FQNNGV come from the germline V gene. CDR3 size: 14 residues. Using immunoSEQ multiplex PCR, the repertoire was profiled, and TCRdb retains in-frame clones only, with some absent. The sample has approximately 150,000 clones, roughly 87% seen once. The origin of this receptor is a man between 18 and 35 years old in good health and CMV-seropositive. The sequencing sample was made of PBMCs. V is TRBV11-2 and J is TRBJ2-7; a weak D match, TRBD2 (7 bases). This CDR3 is CASSFAGAWNEQYF. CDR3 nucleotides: TGTGCCAGCAGCTTTGCGGGGGCGTGGAACGAGCAGTACTTC.